The 21 T cell receptor beta chains given below trace back to one sample, sequenced in a study of blood T cell repertoires in COVID-19. Assay used: immunoSEQ multiplex PCR; TCRdb lists only in-frame clones, some missing. The repertoire holds around 120,000 clones, with 90% as singletons. The sequencing input was peripheral blood. These receptors all come from a human donor with active COVID-19. The donor label of this sample is uncertain.

The rearrangement uses TRBV2 and TRBJ2-2; TRBD2 is a possible D gene (5 bases). CDR3 length: 13 amino acids. The V and J ends lost 8 bases and 8 bases respectively, with 15 bases between them. Germline V CDR1 and CDR2: SNHLY, FYNNEI. CDR3 nucleotides: TGTGCCAGCGAGCGAGGGATTTTGGGGGAGCTGTTTTTT. As protein: CASERGILGELFF.

This clone has at least ten counts. V is TRBV7-8 and J is TRBJ1-2; 7 bases are a match to TRBD1. Germline trimming cut 0 bases from V and 8 bases from J; bases unmatched to any gene: 3. Germline CDR1 is SGHVS and CDR2 is FQNEAQ. The CDR3 extends over 13 amino acids. CDR3 protein: CASSLALQGGYTF. The DNA of the CDR3 is TGTGCCAGCAGCTTAGCGCTACAGGGGGGCTACACCTTC.

The chain has TRBV19 and TRBJ1-6, with D perhaps TRBD1 (6 bases). CDR1 is LNHDA, CDR2 SQIVND, per germline (reference sequence). The CDR3 covers 15 residues. The V gene lost 7 bases and the J gene lost 7 bases, with 17 bases spanning the gap. The CDR3 here is CASTPWTDGNSPLHF. DNA for the CDR3: TGTGCCAGTACCCCTTGGACAGACGGAAATTCACCCCTCCACTTT.

A single count supports this clone. The V and J genes are TRBV9 and TRBJ2-7, with D perhaps matching TRBD2 (5 bases). Trimming removed 0 bases at V and 2 bases at J, with 15 bases between. Germline CDR1 SGDLS, CDR2 YYNGEE. CDR3 length equals 16 residues. CDR3 nucleotide sequence: TGTGCCAGCAGCGTAGGGGAGAGGGAAGGCACCTACGAGCAGTACTTC. Translation: CASSVGEREGTYEQYF.

The V and J genes are TRBV7-6 and TRBJ2-1; possible D gene TRBD1, 5 bases. The CDR3 sequence is 17 residues long. CDR1 is SGHVS, CDR2 FNYEAQ, per germline. The V end lost 1 base, the J end lost 6 bases, and 19 bases lay between the germline ends. Here the CDR3 DNA reads TGTGCCAGCAGCTTAGGCGCAGGGAAAAACAATATCAATGAGCAGTTCTTC. This translates into CASSLGAGKNNINEQFF.

The chain links TRBV4-3 to TRBJ1-1; D is undetermined. The CDR3 is 15 amino acids. V was trimmed by 1 base and J by 3 bases, leaving 12 bases between them. CDR1 is LGHNA and CDR2 is YSLEER in the germline V gene. CDR3 sequence (DNA): TGCGCCAGCAGCCAAGCCGGGAGACACGACACTGAAGCTTTCTTT. This encodes CASSQAGRHDTEAFF.

Note on this clone: The identical CDR3 is also encoded by other nucleotide sequences in the sample. The V call is TRBV11-2, the J call TRBJ1-1; the D is unclear. Per germline, CDR1 SGHAT and CDR2 FQNNGV. V lost 0 bases, J lost 1 base, and 3 bases lay in between. The length of the CDR3 is 13 residues. The CDR3 loop reads CASSLDRNTEAFF. The CDR3 nucleotides are TGTGCCAGCAGCTTAGACCGGAACACTGAAGCTTTCTTT.

This chain joins TRBV11-3 and TRBJ2-3; tentative D call: TRBD2 (7 bases). Germline V gene data show CDR1 as SGHNT and CDR2 as YENEEA. V lost 5 bases and J lost 3, with 15 bases in between. The CDR3 loop spans 15 amino acids. The CDR3 nucleotides read TGTGCCAGCAGCCTCCGGGGGGCCGGAACAGATACGCAGTATTTT. Its translation is CASSLRGAGTDTQYF.

This clone has just one count. The CDR3 DNA follows: TGTGCCGGTTCTGGGGGGGCTAACACTGAAGCTTTCTTT. The encoded protein is CAGSGGANTEAFF. The chain recombines TRBV7-9 with TRBJ1-1; maybe TRBD1 (6 bases). Between the trimmed V and J ends, which lost 11 bases and 2 bases, there was a span of 15 bases. The length of the CDR3 is 13 residues. The germline V gene has CDR1 SEHNR and CDR2 FQNEAQ (reference sequence).

The rearrangement uses TRBV6-2 or TRBV6-3 and TRBJ2-3; 10 bases line up with TRBD1. The germline gives CDR1 MNHEY, CDR2 SVGEGT. V lost 1 base, J lost 5 bases, and 6 bases stayed unmatched. CDR3 length equals 16 residues. The CDR3 reads CASSYYGQGVRDTQYF. The CDR3 nucleotides are TGTGCCAGCAGTTACTACGGACAGGGGGTTAGAGATACGCAGTATTTT.

Concerning this clone itself: This sample also contains other DNA sequences that code for the same CDR3. V usage is TRBV5-1 and J usage is TRBJ1-2; no clear D. The germline V gene has CDR1 SGHRS and CDR2 YFSETQ. V shed 0 bases and J shed 0 bases, with 6 bases lying between them. The CDR3 covers 14 residues. CDR3 nucleotide sequence: TGCGCCAGCAGCTTGGGGCGGACTAACTATGGCTACACCTTC. Translation gives CASSLGRTNYGYTF. Full variable domain (missing parts from reference TRBV5-1 and TRBJ1-2): KAGVTQTPRYLIKTRGQQVTLSCSPISGHRSVSWYQQTPGQGLQFLFEYFSETQRNKGNFPGRFSGRQFSNSRSEMNVSTLELGDSALYLCASSLGRTNYGYTFGSGTRLTVV.

This chain links TRBV20-1 with TRBJ1-5; unclear D gene. V lost 6 bases and J 9 bases, leaving 12 bases between the germline ends. The CDR3 is 11 residues long. Germline V gene data show CDR1 as DFQATT and CDR2 as SNEGSKA (reference sequence). The CDR3 loop reads CSARSEGPQHF. Here the CDR3 DNA reads TGCAGTGCCCGTTCGGAGGGGCCCCAGCATTTT.

This clone was observed a handful of times. The chain carries TRBV3-1 (or the pseudogene TRBV3-2) and TRBJ1-1; no clear D gene. The germline V gene has CDR1 LGHDT and CDR2 YNNKEL (reference sequence). This CDR3 region has 14 residues. With 0 bases removed from V and 4 bases from J, the gap between germline ends came to 9 bases. CDR3 sequence: CASSQEQTTTEAFF. The CDR3 DNA sequence: TGTGCCAGCAGCCAAGAGCAAACAACCACTGAAGCTTTCTTT.

The J gene is TRBJ2-1, the V gene TRBV6-5; 7 bases map to TRBD1. CDR3 length: 14 amino acids. Germline loops: CDR1 MNHEY, CDR2 SVGAGI. The J segment lost 5 bases and the V segment lost 8 bases, leaving 9 bases of the junction unmatched. The CDR3 region has the DNA TGTGCCAGCCTTAGGACAGGACGAAACAATGAGCAGTTCTTC. Protein product: CASLRTGRNNEQFF.

The count of this clone is one. The V and J genes are TRBV28 and TRBJ1-5, with D possibly matching TRBD1 (5 bases). CDR1 MDHEN and CDR2 SYDVKM come from the germline V gene. This CDR3 comprises 16 residues. V was cut by 4 bases and J by 2 bases, with 15 bases left in between. The CDR3 coding sequence is TGTGCCAGCAGTTCCCTACAGGTTTCTGGCAATCAGCCCCAGCATTTT. Encoded protein: CASSSLQVSGNQPQHF.

V gene TRBV6-5 combines with J gene TRBJ1-1; TRBD1 matches 10 bases. Germline trimming cut 6 bases from V and 3 bases from J; bases unmatched to any gene: 4. Germline V gene lookup returns CDR1 MNHEY and CDR2 SVGAGI. This CDR3 contains 14 residues. CDR3 nucleotides: TGTGCCAGCAGCGCGGGACAGGGGCACACTGAAGCTTTCTTT. Its translation is CASSAGQGHTEAFF.

The gene calls are TRBV29-1 and TRBJ2-3, with D possibly matching TRBD2 (6 bases). Trimming took 3 bases from V and 0 from J, leaving 13 bases between them. Per germline, CDR1 SQVTM and CDR2 ANQGSEA. The CDR3 has 15 amino acids. CDR3 sequence reads: CSVEGGRGSTDTQYF. CDR3 coding DNA: TGCAGCGTTGAGGGCGGGCGGGGAAGCACAGATACGCAGTATTTT.

The rearrangement links TRBV6-6 to TRBJ2-6; D is uncertain. The CDR3 is 15 residues long. Germline-derived CDR1 and CDR2 are MNHNY and SVGAGI (reference sequence). Trimming cost V 2 bases and J 0 bases, with 5 bases left between them. The CDR3 coding sequence is TGTGCCAGCAGTTACGGCAGCTCTGGGGCCAACGTCCTGACTTTC. This codes for CASSYGSSGANVLTF.

V usage is TRBV5-1 and J usage is TRBJ1-4, with 8 bases identical to TRBD1. The CDR3 extends over 15 amino acids. The germline CDR1 and CDR2 sequences are SGHRS and YFSETQ. The V gene end was trimmed by 4 bases and the J gene end by 4 bases; junction bases not matched to a gene: 6. The CDR3 reads CASSPMTGDNEKLFF. CDR3 nucleotide sequence: TGCGCCAGCAGCCCAATGACAGGGGATAATGAAAAACTGTTTTTT.

Here the CDR3 DNA reads TGTGCTAGTGGTCCTCCGGGTGAGCAGTTCTTC. Its protein product is CASGPPGEQFF. V and J are TRBV12-5 and TRBJ2-1; D not certain. Trimming removed 5 bases at V and 9 bases at J, with 8 bases between. CDR3 length: 11 residues. Germline loops: CDR1 LGHNT, CDR2 FRNRAP.

The chain combines TRBV29-1 with TRBJ1-1, with a weak D call TRBD1 (6 bases). V lost 1 base and J lost 0, with 15 bases in between. Germline assignment: CDR1 SQVTM and CDR2 ANQGSEA. CDR3 length: 16 amino acids. DNA of the CDR3: TGCAGCGTTGAAGCGAGAACAGGGCCCTTGAACACTGAAGCTTTCTTT. Amino acids: CSVEARTGPLNTEAFF.